A single sample gave rise to the 12 T cell receptor beta chains below, sequenced in a study of blood T cell repertoires in COVID-19. The table came from immunoSEQ multiplex PCR; TCRdb's copy has only in-frame clones and leaves some out. The sample contains around 160,000 clones, roughly 89% of which appear only once. Sequencing was performed on peripheral blood. The receptors derive from a woman in her 70s with COVID-19, enrolled during active disease.

The chain is built from TRBV2 and TRBJ1-1; D remains unclear. Deletions cut 4 bases from V and 0 bases from J, with 9 bases between. Germline V gene sequence: CDR1 SNHLY, CDR2 FYNNEI. The CDR3 contains 14 residues. CDR3 residues: CASSGPSVNTEAFF. CDR3 in DNA: TGTGCCAGCAGTGGGCCCAGCGTGAACACTGAAGCTTTCTTT.

This clone has ten or more counts. The V gene is TRBV2, the J gene TRBJ2-5; tentative D call: TRBD2 (5 bases). The V and J ends lost 2 bases and 4 bases respectively, with 11 bases between them. This CDR3 is 14 amino acids long. Germline CDR1 is SNHLY and CDR2 is FYNNEI. CDR3 DNA: TGTGCCAGCAGTGAATTCGGGGTAACAGAGACCCAGTACTTC. Translation gives CASSEFGVTETQYF.

The chain links TRBV19 to TRBJ1-2, with D tentatively TRBD1 (5 bases). CDR1 is LNHDA, CDR2 SQIVND, per germline (reference sequence). Deletions cut 4 bases from V and 4 bases from J, with 16 bases between. This CDR3 spans 15 amino acids. The CDR3 sequence: CASSRARVLVYGYTF. The CDR3 DNA is TGTGCCAGTAGTAGAGCCAGGGTTCTCGTCTATGGCTACACCTTC.

The chain recombines TRBV11-2 with TRBJ2-2; no clear D. Per the germline V gene, CDR1 is SGHAT and CDR2 is FQNNGV. The CDR3 loop spans 15 amino acids. V dropped 2 bases and J dropped 1 base, with 8 bases sitting between them. The CDR3 reads CASSLKWLNTGELFF. The CDR3 nucleotides are TGTGCCAGCAGCTTAAAGTGGCTGAACACCGGGGAGCTGTTTTTT.

The chain joins TRBV5-6 to TRBJ1-2; perhaps TRBD1 as D (6 bases). The CDR3 is 15 residues long. From germline, CDR1 is SGHDT and CDR2 YYEEEE. Trimming shortened V by 4 bases and J by 7 bases, and 20 bases separated the two germline ends. The CDR3 DNA sequence: TGTGCCAGCAGCGGATTGACTTCAGGGGTGAGTGGCTACACCTTC. Encoded protein: CASSGLTSGVSGYTF.

This clone appeared a single time. The V call is TRBV9, the J call TRBJ1-1; 10 bases map to TRBD1. The V gene end was trimmed by 2 bases and the J gene end by 3 bases; junction bases not matched to a gene: 4. Germline V gives CDR1 SGDLS, CDR2 YYNGEE. The CDR3 has 15 amino acids. The CDR3 DNA is TGTGCCAGCAGCGTGACAGGGGGCCCCGACACTGAAGCTTTCTTT. Translating it yields CASSVTGGPDTEAFF.

The genes are TRBV4-1 and TRBJ2-3; unclear D gene. Looked up from germline, CDR1 is MGHRA and CDR2 is YSYEKL. CDR3 length equals 17 residues. V lost 1 base and J lost 1, with 15 bases in between. CDR3 loop: CASSQGVSPRGTDTQYF. CDR3 coding DNA: TGCGCCAGCAGCCAAGGCGTTTCTCCTAGAGGCACAGATACGCAGTATTTT.

This clone was picked up one time. This chain joins TRBV19 and TRBJ2-1; TRBD1 might be the D (6 bases). The CDR3 totals 15 residues. Trimming removed 5 bases from V and 4 bases from J, with 15 bases in between. Germline lookup yields CDR1 LNHDA and CDR2 SQIVND (reference sequence). Here the CDR3 reads CASSPSWGTYNEQFF. CDR3 nucleotides: TGTGCCAGTAGTCCCTCGTGGGGGACATACAATGAGCAGTTCTTC.

The chain employs TRBV9 and TRBJ2-3; 9 bases are a match to TRBD1. Trimming at V came to 3 bases and at J to 5 bases, leaving 10 bases not matched to a gene. The CDR3 loop spans 16 amino acids. Germline V CDR1 and CDR2: SGDLS, YYNGEE. The CDR3 DNA reads TGTGCCAGCAGCGCGGGCCCGGGACAGGGTAGAGATACGCAGTATTTT. Translation: CASSAGPGQGRDTQYF.

The chain joins TRBV12-3 or TRBV12-4 to TRBJ2-7; TRBD1 aligns across 10 bases. This CDR3 has 13 residues. The junction had 0 bases not matched to a gene; V was cut back by 1 base and J by 6 bases. The CDR3 here is CASSLGTGGEQYF. In DNA, the CDR3 is TGTGCCAGCAGTTTAGGGACAGGGGGCGAGCAGTACTTC.

The chain links TRBV28 to TRBJ1-5, with 8 bases fitting TRBD1. CDR1 and CDR2 from the germline V gene are MDHEN and SYDVKM. The CDR3 sequence is 15 residues long. The J segment lost 2 bases and the V segment lost 5 bases, leaving 5 bases of the junction unmatched. CDR3 nucleotide sequence: TGTGCCAGCAGTCCACAGACAGGGGGCAATCAGCCCCAGCATTTT. This codes for CASSPQTGGNQPQHF.

This chain joins TRBV4-2 and TRBJ2-7, with 7 bases aligning to TRBD2. CDR1 and CDR2 (germline): LGHNA, YNFKEQ. This CDR3 has 15 amino acids. V lost 0 bases, J lost 2 bases, and 4 bases stayed unmatched. The CDR3 DNA sequence: TGTGCCAGCAGCCAAGAGGTTGCGGGGGCCTACGAGCAGTACTTC. Protein product: CASSQEVAGAYEQYF.